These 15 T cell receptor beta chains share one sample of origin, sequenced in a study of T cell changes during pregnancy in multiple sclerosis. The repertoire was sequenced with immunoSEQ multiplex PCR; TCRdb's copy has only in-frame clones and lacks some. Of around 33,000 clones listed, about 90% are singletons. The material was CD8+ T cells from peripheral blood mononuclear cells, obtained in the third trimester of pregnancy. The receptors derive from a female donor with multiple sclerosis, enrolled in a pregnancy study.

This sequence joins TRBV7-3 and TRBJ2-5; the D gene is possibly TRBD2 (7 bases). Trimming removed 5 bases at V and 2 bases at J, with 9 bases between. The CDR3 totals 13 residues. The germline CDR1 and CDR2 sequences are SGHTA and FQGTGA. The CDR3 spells CASSEGGQETQYF. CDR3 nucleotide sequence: TGTGCCAGCAGCGAGGGGGGGCAAGAGACCCAGTACTTC.

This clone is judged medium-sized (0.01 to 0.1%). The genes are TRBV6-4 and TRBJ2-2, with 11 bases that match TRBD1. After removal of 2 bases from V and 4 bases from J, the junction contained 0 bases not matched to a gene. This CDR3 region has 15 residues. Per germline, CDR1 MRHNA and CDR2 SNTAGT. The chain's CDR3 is CASSDGTGGTGELFF. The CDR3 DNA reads TGTGCCAGCAGTGACGGGACAGGGGGCACCGGGGAGCTGTTTTTT.

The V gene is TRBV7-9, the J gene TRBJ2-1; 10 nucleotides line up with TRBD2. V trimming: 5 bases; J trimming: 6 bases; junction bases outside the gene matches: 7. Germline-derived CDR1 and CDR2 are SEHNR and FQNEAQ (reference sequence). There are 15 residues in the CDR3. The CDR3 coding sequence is TGTGCCAGCAGCCCACCACTAGCGGGGATCAATGAGCAGTTCTTC. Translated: CASSPPLAGINEQFF.

The CDR3 DNA reads as TGTGCCAGCAGCTTAGGGGTGGACAGCAAACAAGAGACCCAGTACTTC. Protein product: CASSLGVDSKQETQYF. The chain recombines TRBV7-8 with TRBJ2-5; TRBD1 is a possible D gene (6 bases). Germline V gene data show CDR1 as SGHVS and CDR2 as FQNEAQ. V shed 1 base and J shed 2 bases, with 14 bases lying between them. CDR3 size: 16 residues.

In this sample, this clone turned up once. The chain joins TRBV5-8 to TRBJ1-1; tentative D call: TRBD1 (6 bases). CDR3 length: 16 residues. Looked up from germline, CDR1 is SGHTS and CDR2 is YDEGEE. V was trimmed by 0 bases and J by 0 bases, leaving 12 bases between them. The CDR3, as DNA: TGTGCCAGCAGCTTGGCCGTAGGACAGTTGAACACTGAAGCTTTCTTT. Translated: CASSLAVGQLNTEAFF. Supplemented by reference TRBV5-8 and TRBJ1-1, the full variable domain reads EAGVTQSPTHLIKTRGQQATLRCSPISGHTSVYWYQQALGLGLQFLLWYDEGEERNRGNFPPRFSGRQFPNYSSELNVNALELEDSALYLCASSLAVGQLNTEAFFGQGTRLTVV.

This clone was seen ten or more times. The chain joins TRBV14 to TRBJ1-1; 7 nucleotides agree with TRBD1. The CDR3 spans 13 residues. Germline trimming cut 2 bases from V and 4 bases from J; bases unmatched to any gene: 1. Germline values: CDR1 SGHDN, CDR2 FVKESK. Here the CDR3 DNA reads TGTGCCAGCAGCCAACCAGGGGGCACTGAAGCTTTCTTT. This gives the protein CASSQPGGTEAFF.

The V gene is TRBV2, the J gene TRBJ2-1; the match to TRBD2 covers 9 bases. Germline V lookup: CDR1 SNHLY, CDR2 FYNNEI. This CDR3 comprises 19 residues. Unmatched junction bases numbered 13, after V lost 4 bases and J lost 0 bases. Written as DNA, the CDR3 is TGTGCCAGCAGTGCCAGAGGTAGCGGGGGACTGACCTCCTACAATGAGCAGTTCTTC. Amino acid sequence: CASSARGSGGLTSYNEQFF.

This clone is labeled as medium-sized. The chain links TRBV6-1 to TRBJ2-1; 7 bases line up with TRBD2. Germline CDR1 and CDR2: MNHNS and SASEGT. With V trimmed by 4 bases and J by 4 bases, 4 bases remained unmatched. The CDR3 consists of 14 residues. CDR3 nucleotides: TGTGCCAGCAGTGCGGCTAGCGGTTACAATGAGCAGTTCTTC. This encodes CASSAASGYNEQFF.

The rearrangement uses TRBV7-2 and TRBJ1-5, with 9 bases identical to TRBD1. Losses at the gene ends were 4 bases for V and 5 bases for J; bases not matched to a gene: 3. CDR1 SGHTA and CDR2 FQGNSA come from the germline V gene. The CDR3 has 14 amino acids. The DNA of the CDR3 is TGTGCCAGCAGCTACACAGGGGGCGATCAGCCCCAGCATTTT. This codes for CASSYTGGDQPQHF.

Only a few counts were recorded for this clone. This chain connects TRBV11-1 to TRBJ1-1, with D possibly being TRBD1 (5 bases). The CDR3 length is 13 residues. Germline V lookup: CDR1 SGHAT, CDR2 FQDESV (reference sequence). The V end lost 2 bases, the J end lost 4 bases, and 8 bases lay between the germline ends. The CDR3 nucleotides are TGTGCCAGCAGCTTATCAGGGATCACTGAAGCTTTCTTT. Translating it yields CASSLSGITEAFF.

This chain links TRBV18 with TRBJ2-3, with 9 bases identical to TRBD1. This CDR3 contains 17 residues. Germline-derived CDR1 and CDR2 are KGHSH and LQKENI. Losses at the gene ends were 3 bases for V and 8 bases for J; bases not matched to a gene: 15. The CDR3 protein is CASSPLWDRAGVPTQYF. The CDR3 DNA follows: TGTGCCAGCTCACCCCTTTGGGACAGGGCCGGTGTCCCTACGCAGTATTTT.

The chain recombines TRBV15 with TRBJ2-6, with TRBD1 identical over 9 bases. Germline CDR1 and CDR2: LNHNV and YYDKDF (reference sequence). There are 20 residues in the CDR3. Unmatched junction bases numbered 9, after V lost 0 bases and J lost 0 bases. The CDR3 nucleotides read TGTGCCACCAGCAGAGATCGCATCGGACAGGGGTCCTCTGGGGCCAACGTCCTGACTTTC. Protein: CATSRDRIGQGSSGANVLTF.

CDR3 in DNA: TGTGCCAGCAGCTCGGACAGGAACCTATATGGCTACACCTTC. Its protein is CASSSDRNLYGYTF. The rearrangement uses TRBV7-9 and TRBJ1-2, with 7 bases fitting TRBD1. This CDR3 is 14 amino acids long. In germline, CDR1 is SEHNR, CDR2 FQNEAQ (reference sequence). Unmatched junction bases numbered 7, after V lost 4 bases and J lost 5 bases. Combining the CDR3 with reference TRBV7-9 and TRBJ1-2 gives the whole variable domain DTGVSQNPRHKITKRGQNVTFRCDPISEHNRLYWYRQTLGQGPEFLTYFQNEAQLEKSRLLSDRFSAERPKGSFSTLEIQRTEQGDSAMYLCASSSDRNLYGYTFGSGTRLTVV.

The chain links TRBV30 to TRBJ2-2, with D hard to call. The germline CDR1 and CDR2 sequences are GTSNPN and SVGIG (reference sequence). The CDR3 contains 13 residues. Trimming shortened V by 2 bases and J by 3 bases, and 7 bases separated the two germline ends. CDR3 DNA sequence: TGTGCCTGGAGTCCTCCGTACACCGGGGAGCTGTTTTTT. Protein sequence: CAWSPPYTGELFF.

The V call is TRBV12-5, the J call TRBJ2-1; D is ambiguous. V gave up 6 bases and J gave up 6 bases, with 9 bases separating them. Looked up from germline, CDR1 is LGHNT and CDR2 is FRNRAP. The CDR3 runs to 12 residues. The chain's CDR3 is CASGLPLNEQFF. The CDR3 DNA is TGTGCTAGTGGCCTCCCCCTCAATGAGCAGTTCTTC. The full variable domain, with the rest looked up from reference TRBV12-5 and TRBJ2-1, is DARVTQTPRHKVTEMGQEVTMRCQPILGHNTVFWYRQTMMQGLELLAYFRNRAPLDDSGMPKDRFSAEMPDATLATLKIQPSEPRDSAVYFCASGLPLNEQFFGPGTRLTVL.